The clone carrying this T cell receptor beta chain was observed a few times. This specimen comes from a study of T cells after yellow fever vaccination. CDR1 LGHNA and CDR2 YNFKEQ come from the germline V gene. V lost 0 bases to trimming and J lost 2 bases, with 8 bases between them. This CDR3 is 15 amino acids long. TCRdb processed the 5' RACE reads anew with MiXCR; each CDR3 protein has one entry. In the table there are 500,000 to 650,000 distinct CDR3 sequences, roughly a sixth of which are singletons. The genes are TRBV4-2 and TRBJ2-1; TRBD1 might be the D (6 bases). The sample consisted of PBMCs, taken around 5 days after the first yellow fever vaccination. The source of this sequence is a man in his late teens or twenties who received the YFV17D yellow fever vaccine. CDR3 region: CASSQERTAYNEQFF. The DNA for the CDR3 is TGTGCCAGCAGCCAAGAGAGGACAGCCTACAATGAGCAGTTCTTC.